This T cell receptor beta chain was retrieved from a study of shared clonotypes between healthy human individuals (dated by TCRdb to 2020 to 2022). Notes on the research overall: The cohort comprised two women and three men aged 18 to 49 years. To estimate repertoire size and how much clonotypes are shared between individuals, the study performed deep sequencing of blood TCR repertoires from roughly five healthy adults. Per donor, leukapheresis produced somewhere between about 0.85 and 10 billion PBMCs. To increase sequencing depth and limit assay-specific biases, different laboratories used diverse techniques to prepare libraries and sequence TCR repertoires. For each donor, CD4 naive and CD4 memory were each given three plates, CD8 naive was given two plates, and CD8 memory was given one plate. Results the study describes overall, beyond this receptor: Naive subsets generally had larger estimated clonotype richness than memory subsets. Sharing across a few donors was observed for about 5% of naive CD4, over 3% of naive CD8, 2.3% of memory CD4, and roughly 0.4% of memory CD8 clonotypes. Compared with non-shared clonotypes, clonotypes shared by all four sorted-subset donors had higher generation probabilities. Pairwise subsampling indicated that sequencing depth was expected to affect the degree of clonotype sharing among donors. The small number of donors limited the genetic and exposure-history diversity represented. Sampling was limited to blood, and TCR repertoires in tissue likely differ from TCR repertoires in blood. Even with the large sequencing depth, rarefaction of the sorted-subset datasets indicated that sequencing was incomplete.

Worth noting for this clone: Its recognized antigen is unknown. It has no much larger one-base neighbor in the sample; base qualities were not kept.

The donors were healthy, HIV-negative adults with no recently reported acute infections or vaccinations. Only Caucasian adults living in Nashville, Tennessee, USA were represented among the donors. CD4+ T cells were enriched through magnetic negative selection, after which naive cells were positively selected on CD45RA and the remaining negative fraction served as the memory subset. Blood was collected by leukapheresis, and PBMCs were isolated by Ficoll-Histopaque density gradient centrifugation and then cryopreserved in liquid nitrogen vapor phase. Analytical flow cytometry was used to check the purity and quantity of every magnetically sorted T cell population. Each sorted fraction had its genomic DNA isolated and then quantified by UV absorbance on a Nanodrop 2000c. According to the germline V gene, CDR1 reads SGHRS and CDR2 reads YFSETQ. Counted from cysteine to phenylalanine, this CDR3 has 19 amino acids. CDR3 DNA is the only sequence kept; it has 57 bases, read in frame from the first base. V ends up 4 bases short and J 0 bases short, with an unmatched junction base count of 12.

TCR CDR3 regions were amplified from genomic DNA by multiplex PCR using the deep immunoSEQ assay. Genomic DNA extracted from each cell subset was distributed evenly over all wells of several immunoSEQ 96-well plates, and each plate served as one replicate. For sorted subsets, roughly 0.2 ug genomic DNA, equal to 25,000 to 35,000 T cell genomes, was loaded into each replicate PCR. The purified libraries were quantified using a Qubit 3.0 fluorometer, sized with a Bioanalyzer 2100, and then quantified again using the KAPA Library Quantification kit. Each immunoSEQ 96-well plate was sequenced on its own single-read 150-cycle Illumina NextSeq 550 flow cell. The authors processed their data as follows. Because only junctional sequences without quality scores were contained in the immunoSEQ output, filtering matching that applied to full-length reads could not be performed. To assign V/J genes and CDR3, sequences were annotated using PyIR, a Python wrapper for IgBLAST v1.9, with IMGT germline references. Reads were filtered out if the reads had weak V/J assignments (E-value above 1e-6), no CDR3, stop codons, out-of-frame junctions, or ambiguous translated residues. V3J clonotypes were defined as sequences sharing an identical inferred V gene, J gene, and CDR3 amino acid sequence. Percentage overlap between repertoires was calculated by dividing the number of shared unique clonotypes by the size of the smaller repertoire. Richness of each repertoire was evaluated using RTK rarefaction, the Chao1 estimator, and Recon v2.1 estimates of unobserved clonotypes. OLGA was used to compute generation probabilities for all TCRbeta clonotypes that the gDNA method yielded from four donors. TCRdb retrieved this table from immuneACCESS and kept in-frame rearrangements only. Not all clones are present; in checked studies, unresolved V genes account for under half, and no reason is known for the remainder. V and J calls and clone size are as listed in that table; D and trimming were resolved from the DNA. The sample contains roughly 1 million clones, 78% of them found a single time. Of the sample, more than 0.45% falls within the top ten clones.

The chain employs TRBV5-1 and TRBJ2-6; a stretch of 8 junction bases matches TRBD1. Sequenced sample: memory CD4+ T cells from PBMCs. The cell subset or site tag for this specimen amounts to: CD45RA-negative fraction. The TCR was taken from a young man in good health. Some clones in this sample may be carry-over from other donors' samples. The nucleotide sequence reads TGCGCCAGCAGCGTCGGGCCGGACAGGGCCCACTCTGGGGCCAACGTCCTGACTTTC. The resulting protein is CASSVGPDRAHSGANVLTF.